The 29 T cell receptor beta chains presented below share a single source sample, sequenced in a study of cytomegalovirus exposure and HLA in healthy donors (dated by TCRdb to the late 2010s). Library prep was done by the immunoSEQ multiplex PCR assay. The multiplex PCR relied on a mix of 60 forward primers for TCR Vbeta segments and 13 reverse primers for TCR Jbeta segments. What TCRdb holds here is the immuneACCESS table cut down to in-frame rearrangements. Part of the clones is not present; checked against another copy, under half of the missing clones reflect an unresolved V gene, and the others are unexplained. This sample holds around 140,000 clones; 60% to 80% were observed only once. The ten largest clones take up approximately 1% of the sample. The specimen was PBMCs. The origin of the receptors is a male donor in good health and CMV-seronegative.

This rearrangement joins TRBV4-3 to TRBJ1-1; 9 bases map to TRBD1. From germline, CDR1 is LGHNA and CDR2 YSLEER. V trimming: 4 bases; J trimming: 6 bases; junction bases outside the gene matches: 9. The CDR3 is 15 residues long. The CDR3 bases are TGCGCCAGCAGCCGAACACCGGGACAGGGCTCTGAAGCTTTCTTT. Its translation is CASSRTPGQGSEAFF.

This chain uses TRBV6-5 with TRBJ2-1; 7 bases align to TRBD2. The CDR3 consists of 15 residues. The V gene end was trimmed by 7 bases and the J gene end by 7 bases; junction bases not matched to a gene: 13. In germline, CDR1 is MNHEY, CDR2 SVGAGI. DNA for the CDR3: TGTGCCAGCACCTATCACGGGACTAAGGGAAATGAGCAGTTCTTC. Encoded protein: CASTYHGTKGNEQFF.

The count of this clone is one. The V and J genes are TRBV4-3 and TRBJ2-1; D might be TRBD2 (6 bases). V was cut by 0 bases and J by 7 bases, with 13 bases left in between. The CDR3 is 15 residues long. Looked up from germline, CDR1 is LGHNA and CDR2 is YSLEER. Here the CDR3 DNA reads TGCGCCAGCAGCCAAGATAGGACTACCGCTAATGAGCAGTTCTTC. Translated, it gives CASSQDRTTANEQFF.

J is TRBJ2-3 and V is TRBV30; D unresolved. With 0 bases removed from V and 2 bases from J, the gap between germline ends came to 12 bases. CDR3 length: 15 amino acids. CDR1 and CDR2 from the germline V gene are GTSNPN and SVGIG (reference sequence). The CDR3 protein is CAWSVHLQLTDTQYF. The CDR3 DNA sequence: TGTGCCTGGAGTGTACATTTACAGCTCACAGATACGCAGTATTTT.

This clone appeared a single time. CDR3 DNA sequence: TGTGCCAGCAGTGTCAGGTCAGGGGGAAACACCATATATTTT. Translating gives CASSVRSGGNTIYF. The chain recombines TRBV2 with TRBJ1-3; a weak D match, TRBD1 (5 bases). Germline-derived CDR1 and CDR2 are SNHLY and FYNNEI. The CDR3 loop spans 14 amino acids. V lost 4 bases and J 4 bases, leaving 11 bases between the germline ends.

The CDR3 bases are TGTGCCAGCAGTTTAGGGGGTAGCGGGGGGTACAATGAGCAGTTCTTC. Residues: CASSLGGSGGYNEQFF. The chain couples TRBV27 to TRBJ2-1; 10 nucleotides agree with TRBD2. CDR3 size: 16 residues. V trimming: 2 bases; J trimming: 4 bases; junction bases outside the gene matches: 5. From germline, CDR1 is MNHEY and CDR2 SMNVEV (reference sequence).

In DNA form, the CDR3 reads TGTGCCAGCAGCCCCGGGGGGGGCCCCACAGATACGCAGTATTTT. Residues: CASSPGGGPTDTQYF. This rearrangement joins TRBV7-3 to TRBJ2-3, with TRBD2 matching over 8 bases. CDR1 and CDR2 (germline): SGHTA, FQGTGA. The CDR3 has 15 amino acids. V lost 5 bases and J lost 2; bases outside the gene matches: 6.

The V call is TRBV7-2, the J call TRBJ1-5; TRBD1 matches at 8 bases. CDR1 and CDR2 from the germline V gene are SGHTA and FQGNSA. The J segment lost 3 bases and the V segment lost 5 bases, leaving 6 bases of the junction unmatched. The CDR3 has 15 residues. DNA of the CDR3: TGTGCCAGCAGCCCCAGACAGGGGCTCAATCAGCCCCAGCATTTT. This sequence encodes CASSPRQGLNQPQHF.

The rearrangement joins TRBV19 to TRBJ2-7; possibly TRBD1 for D (6 bases). V was clipped by 3 bases and J by 7 bases, with 13 bases between them. The V gene's germline CDR1 is LNHDA and CDR2 SQIVND (reference sequence). The CDR3 is made up of 13 amino acids. The CDR3 sequence is CASSINRAGEQYF. In DNA form, the CDR3 reads TGTGCCAGTAGTATTAACAGGGCAGGAGAGCAGTACTTC.

The chain has TRBV9 and TRBJ2-2; D not resolved. V lost 7 bases and J 1 base, leaving 5 bases between the germline ends. This CDR3 has 12 residues. Germline V gene data show CDR1 as SGDLS and CDR2 as YYNGEE. CDR3 sequence reads: CASSQNTGELFF. The CDR3 nucleotides read TGTGCCAGCTCACAGAACACCGGGGAGCTGTTTTTT.

The chain joins TRBV7-9 to TRBJ1-3; D is unresolved. The CDR3 runs 15 residues. Germline CDR1 is SEHNR and CDR2 is FQNEAQ (reference sequence). V shed 1 base and J shed 4 bases, with 11 bases lying between them. CDR3 nucleotide sequence: TGTGCCAGCAGCTTAGTGCAGGCTTTGGGAAACACCATATATTTT. Its protein product is CASSLVQALGNTIYF.

The chain links TRBV5-1 to TRBJ1-1, with 8 bases aligning to TRBD1. CDR1 is SGHRS, CDR2 YFSETQ, per germline. The V gene end was trimmed by 3 bases and the J gene end by 1 base; junction bases not matched to a gene: 2. This CDR3 has 14 amino acids. The CDR3 here is CASSSTGANTEAFF. The DNA of the CDR3 is TGCGCCAGCAGCTCGACAGGGGCGAACACTGAAGCTTTCTTT.

CDR3: CASSQDTRGILDKPQHF. DNA for the CDR3: TGCGCCAGCAGCCAAGATACCAGAGGGATTCTGGATAAGCCCCAGCATTTT. The chain uses TRBV4-3 and TRBJ1-5, with D unclear. Per germline, CDR1 LGHNA and CDR2 YSLEER. Deletions cut 0 bases from V and 8 bases from J, with 20 bases between. The length of the CDR3 is 17 residues.

The chain employs TRBV4-2 and TRBJ1-1; D call uncertain. Germline CDR1 and CDR2: LGHNA and YNFKEQ. The V gene lost 0 bases and the J gene lost 2 bases, with 10 bases spanning the gap. This CDR3 contains 15 residues. For the CDR3, the DNA is TGTGCCAGCAGCCAAGAGGGCTCGGGAAACACTGAAGCTTTCTTT. This translates into CASSQEGSGNTEAFF.

The chain employs TRBV4-1 and TRBJ2-7, with 13 bases fitting TRBD2. Germline CDR1 and CDR2: MGHRA and YSYEKL. V was pared by 4 bases and J by 0 bases, with 3 bases of the junction left unmatched. CDR3 length equals 16 residues. In DNA form, the CDR3 reads TGCGCCAGCAGCCTCGGACTAGCGGGGGACTCCTACGAGCAGTACTTC. Translating it yields CASSLGLAGDSYEQYF.

The chain combines TRBV6-4 with TRBJ2-1, with 9 bases aligning to TRBD2. V shed 3 bases, J shed 0 bases, and the junction held 0 bases outside the gene matches. The CDR3 is made up of 15 amino acids. CDR1 and CDR2 (germline): MRHNA, SNTAGT. The CDR3 nucleotides read TGTGCCAGCAGTGAGCGGGGGGGCTCCTACAATGAGCAGTTCTTC. This translates into CASSERGGSYNEQFF.

There are a few counts of this clone. The chain employs TRBV19 and TRBJ2-1; TRBD2 matches 10 bases. The length of the CDR3 is 17 residues. Looked up from germline, CDR1 is LNHDA and CDR2 is SQIVND (reference sequence). The J segment lost 5 bases and the V segment lost 1 base, leaving 8 bases of the junction unmatched. CDR3 amino acids: CASSIGAGGLTNNEQFF. DNA for the CDR3: TGTGCCAGTAGTATAGGAGCGGGGGGGCTCACAAACAATGAGCAGTTCTTC.

The CDR3 region is CASSYEVNTEAFF. The CDR3 DNA reads as TGTGCCAGCAGCTATGAGGTGAACACTGAAGCTTTCTTT. The V call is TRBV5-5, the J call TRBJ1-1; no clear D gene. V lost 3 bases and J lost 0, with 6 bases in between. CDR3 size: 13 residues. Per germline, CDR1 SGHKS and CDR2 YYEKEE (reference sequence).

The CDR3 sequence: CASSDLGQYYNSPLHF. The CDR3 nucleotides read TGTGCCAGCAGTGACTTGGGACAGTACTATAATTCACCCCTCCACTTT. The chain combines TRBV27 with TRBJ1-6; 7 bases align to TRBD1. There are 16 residues in the CDR3. Per the germline V gene, CDR1 is MNHEY and CDR2 is SMNVEV (reference sequence). Trimming took 5 bases from V and 3 from J; bases not matched to a gene: 7.

This sequence joins TRBV25-1 and TRBJ1-3, with TRBD1 as a possible D gene (6 bases). This CDR3 region has 14 residues. V was shortened by 2 bases and J by 4 bases, with 9 bases between the two germline ends. Germline CDR1 and CDR2: MGHDK and SYGVNS. In DNA, the CDR3 is TGTGCCAGCAGTGAACCCGGACAGGGAAACACCATATATTTT. Translating it yields CASSEPGQGNTIYF.

This chain uses TRBV19 with TRBJ2-1; 12 nucleotides line up with TRBD2. This CDR3 is built from 16 residues. V was clipped by 5 bases and J by 2 bases; unmatched bases: 4. The germline V gene encodes CDR1 LNHDA and CDR2 SQIVND (reference sequence). The CDR3 loop is CASSPTSGGTYNEQFF. The CDR3 nucleotides read TGTGCCAGTAGTCCAACTAGCGGGGGGACCTACAATGAGCAGTTCTTC.

This chain uses TRBV7-2 with TRBJ2-1; TRBD2 might be the D (5 bases). CDR1 and CDR2 (germline): SGHTA, FQGNSA. The CDR3 extends over 13 amino acids. The V end was cut by 3 bases, the J end by 5 bases, with 8 bases between. CDR3 residues: CASSFYGDNEQFF. CDR3 sequence (DNA): TGTGCCAGCAGCTTTTACGGGGACAATGAGCAGTTCTTC.

The V call is TRBV5-6, the J call TRBJ2-7, with D perhaps TRBD1 (5 bases). V was cut by 4 bases and J by 5 bases, with 22 bases left in between. CDR1 is SGHDT and CDR2 is YYEEEE in the germline V gene. The CDR3 loop spans 16 amino acids. The CDR3 loop is CASSLRSGAIGDEQYF. The CDR3, as DNA: TGTGCCAGCAGCCTCCGAAGTGGGGCTATAGGCGACGAGCAGTACTTC.

CDR3 in DNA: TGTGCCAGCAGCGTAGGGGGTAGCGGGGGGGAGTTCTTC. Amino acid sequence: CASSVGGSGGEFF. The V gene is TRBV9, the J gene TRBJ2-1; 11 bases match TRBD2. Germline-derived CDR1 and CDR2 are SGDLS and YYNGEE. This CDR3 spans 13 amino acids. Unmatched junction bases numbered 4, after V lost 0 bases and J lost 14 bases.

The chain links TRBV9 to TRBJ2-2, with TRBD2 matching 12 bases. Per germline, CDR1 SGDLS and CDR2 YYNGEE. After removal of 2 bases from V and 0 bases from J, the junction contained 5 bases not matched to a gene. The CDR3 is made up of 18 amino acids. CDR3 coding DNA: TGTGCCAGCAGCGTTGGACTAGCGGGATACGCGAACACCGGGGAGCTGTTTTTT. It encodes CASSVGLAGYANTGELFF.

This clone was seen a single time. The gene calls are TRBV28 and TRBJ1-1; D might be TRBD1 (5 bases). Germline assignment: CDR1 MDHEN and CDR2 SYDVKM. The germline V and J ends were trimmed by 4 bases and 2 bases, with 11 bases remaining between them. The CDR3 is 14 amino acids. The DNA of the CDR3 is TGTGCCAGCAGTTGGGCAGGGATAAACACTGAAGCTTTCTTT. It is translated as CASSWAGINTEAFF.

V gene TRBV11-3 combines with J gene TRBJ2-3, with 16 nucleotides matching TRBD2. The CDR3 runs to 19 residues. From germline, CDR1 is SGHNT and CDR2 YENEEA. Losses at the gene ends were 2 bases for V and 0 bases for J; bases not matched to a gene: 5. The chain's CDR3 is CASSLQGLAGGPSTDTQYF. In nucleotides, the CDR3 is TGTGCCAGCAGCTTACAGGGACTAGCGGGGGGGCCGAGCACAGATACGCAGTATTTT.

The rearrangement joins TRBV11-2 to TRBJ2-7, with 7 bases that match TRBD1. The germline gives CDR1 SGHAT, CDR2 FQNNGV. The CDR3 extends over 14 amino acids. The V gene end was trimmed by 3 bases and the J gene end by 10 bases; junction bases not matched to a gene: 12. The CDR3 nucleotides read TGTGCCAGCAGCTTCGGGACAGAGATTCGAGGACAGTACTTC. Its protein is CASSFGTEIRGQYF.

The chain links TRBV18 to TRBJ2-7; D ambiguous. The CDR3 loop spans 13 amino acids. Trimming removed 2 bases at V and 0 bases at J, with 5 bases between. CDR1 and CDR2 (germline): KGHSH, LQKENI. In nucleotides, the CDR3 is TGTGCCAGCTCACCAGAGATCTCCTACGAGCAGTACTTC. Encoded protein: CASSPEISYEQYF.